This T cell receptor (beta chain) was captured by sequencing in a study of blood T cell repertoires in COVID-19. Across the study: Sites in the United States, Italy and Spain provided acute and convalescent COVID-19 samples. T cells, B-cell-depleted T cells, or PBMCs provided the cDNA or gDNA that served as material.

In the original workflow: Reference gene primers were amplified, and this amplification served to estimate nucleated cell counts. Measured with immunoSEQ multiplex PCR; TCRdb has only the in-frame clones, and not every one. V and J calls and clone size follow that table, whereas D and trimming were derived from the DNA. The table lists 65,000 or so clones, more than 90% of them singletons. The CDR3 is 15 residues long. Germline-derived CDR1 and CDR2 are SGDLS and YYNGEE. V lost 3 bases to trimming and J lost 2 bases; unmatched junction nucleotides: 5. This TCR was recovered from a man aged 55 to 70 with acute or convalescent COVID-19. This rearrangement joins TRBV9 to TRBJ2-7; TRBD1 aligns across 10 bases. Sequencing used peripheral blood. Written as DNA, the CDR3 is TGTGCCAGCAGCGAGGGACAGGGGTTAACCTACGAGCAGTACTTC. Protein sequence: CASSEGQGLTYEQYF.